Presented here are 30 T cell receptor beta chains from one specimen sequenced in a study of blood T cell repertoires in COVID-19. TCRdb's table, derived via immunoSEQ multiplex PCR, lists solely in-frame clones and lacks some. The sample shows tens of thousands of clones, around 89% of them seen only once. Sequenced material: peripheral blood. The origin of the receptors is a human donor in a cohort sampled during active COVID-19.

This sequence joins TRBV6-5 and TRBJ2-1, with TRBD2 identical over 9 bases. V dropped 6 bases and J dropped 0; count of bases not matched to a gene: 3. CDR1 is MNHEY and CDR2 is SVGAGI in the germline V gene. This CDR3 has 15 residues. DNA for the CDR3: TGTGCCAGCAGGACTAGCGGCCGCTCCTACAATGAGCAGTTCTTC. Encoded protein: CASRTSGRSYNEQFF.

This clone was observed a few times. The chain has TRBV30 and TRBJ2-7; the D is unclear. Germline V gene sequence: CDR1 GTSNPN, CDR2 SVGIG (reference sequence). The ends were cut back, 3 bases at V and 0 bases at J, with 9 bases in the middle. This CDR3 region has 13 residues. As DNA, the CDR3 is TGTGCCTGGAGAGACTCGCCCTCCTACGAGCAGTACTTC. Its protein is CAWRDSPSYEQYF.

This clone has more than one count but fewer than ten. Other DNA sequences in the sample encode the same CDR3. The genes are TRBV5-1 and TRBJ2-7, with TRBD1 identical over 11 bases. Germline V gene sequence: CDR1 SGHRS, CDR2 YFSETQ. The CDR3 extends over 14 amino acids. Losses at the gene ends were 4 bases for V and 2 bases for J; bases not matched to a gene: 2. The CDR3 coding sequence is TGCGCCAGCAGCCTGGGACAGGGGGCCTACGAGCAGTACTTC. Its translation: CASSLGQGAYEQYF.

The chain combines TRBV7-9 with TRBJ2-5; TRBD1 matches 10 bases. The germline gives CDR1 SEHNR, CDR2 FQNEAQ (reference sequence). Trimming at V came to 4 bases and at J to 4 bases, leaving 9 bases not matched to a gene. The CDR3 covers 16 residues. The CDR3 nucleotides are TGTGCCAGCAGCTCACTAGAGACAGGGGGCGGAGAGACCCAGTACTTC. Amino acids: CASSSLETGGGETQYF.

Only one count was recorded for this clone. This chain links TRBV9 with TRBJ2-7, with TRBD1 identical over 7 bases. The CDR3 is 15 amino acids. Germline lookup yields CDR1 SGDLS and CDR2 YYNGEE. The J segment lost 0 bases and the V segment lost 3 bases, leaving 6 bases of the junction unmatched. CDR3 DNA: TGTGCCAGCAGCGAGGGACAGTCACACTCCTACGAGCAGTACTTC. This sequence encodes CASSEGQSHSYEQYF. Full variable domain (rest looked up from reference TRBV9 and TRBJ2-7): DSGVTQTPKHLITATGQRVTLRCSPRSGDLSVYWYQQSLDQGLQFLIQYYNGEERAKGNILERFSAQQFPDLHSELNLSSLELGDSALYFCASSEGQSHSYEQYFGPGTRLTVT.

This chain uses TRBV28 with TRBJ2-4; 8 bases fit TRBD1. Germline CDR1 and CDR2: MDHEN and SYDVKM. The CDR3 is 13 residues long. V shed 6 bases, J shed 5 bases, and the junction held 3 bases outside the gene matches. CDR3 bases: TGTGCCAGCAGGGCAGGGGGCCAAAACATTCAGTACTTC. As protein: CASRAGGQNIQYF.

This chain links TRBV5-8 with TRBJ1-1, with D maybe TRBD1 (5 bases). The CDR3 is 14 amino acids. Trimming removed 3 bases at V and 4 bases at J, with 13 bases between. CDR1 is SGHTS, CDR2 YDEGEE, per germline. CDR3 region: CASSSWGEGTEAFF. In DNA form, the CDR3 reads TGTGCCAGCAGCTCCTGGGGGGAGGGCACTGAAGCTTTCTTT.

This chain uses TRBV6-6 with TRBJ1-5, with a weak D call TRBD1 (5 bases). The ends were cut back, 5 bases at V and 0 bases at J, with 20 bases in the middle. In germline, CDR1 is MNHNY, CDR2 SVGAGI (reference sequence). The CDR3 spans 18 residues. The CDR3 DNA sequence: TGTGCCAGCAGTCTCAGGGTAGGCCGATCCCATAGCAATCAGCCCCAGCATTTT. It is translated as CASSLRVGRSHSNQPQHF.

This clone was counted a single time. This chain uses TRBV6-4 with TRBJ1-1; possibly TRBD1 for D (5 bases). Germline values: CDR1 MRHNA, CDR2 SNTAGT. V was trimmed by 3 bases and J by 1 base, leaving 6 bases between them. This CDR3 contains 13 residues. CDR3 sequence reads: CASSEGANTEAFF. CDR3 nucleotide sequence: TGTGCCAGCAGTGAAGGGGCGAACACTGAAGCTTTCTTT.

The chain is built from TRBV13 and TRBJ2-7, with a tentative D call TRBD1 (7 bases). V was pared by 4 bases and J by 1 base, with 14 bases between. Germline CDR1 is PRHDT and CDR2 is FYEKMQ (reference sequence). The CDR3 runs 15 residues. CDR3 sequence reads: CASSSNAGQSYEQYF. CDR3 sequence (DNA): TGTGCCAGCAGCTCTAACGCGGGACAGTCCTACGAGCAGTACTTC.

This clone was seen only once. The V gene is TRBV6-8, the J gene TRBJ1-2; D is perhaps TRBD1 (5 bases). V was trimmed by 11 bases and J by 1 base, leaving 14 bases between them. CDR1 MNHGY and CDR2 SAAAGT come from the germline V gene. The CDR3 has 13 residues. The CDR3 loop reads CARDRYFNYGYTF. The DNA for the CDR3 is TGTGCCCGAGACAGATACTTTAACTATGGCTACACCTTC.

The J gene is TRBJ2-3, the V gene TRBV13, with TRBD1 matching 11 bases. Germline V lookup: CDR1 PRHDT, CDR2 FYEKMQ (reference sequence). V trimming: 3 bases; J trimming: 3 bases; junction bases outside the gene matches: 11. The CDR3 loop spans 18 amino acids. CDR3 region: CASSFARTGGLGTDTQYF. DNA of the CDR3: TGTGCCAGCAGCTTCGCTCGGACAGGGGGCCTAGGGACAGATACGCAGTATTTT.

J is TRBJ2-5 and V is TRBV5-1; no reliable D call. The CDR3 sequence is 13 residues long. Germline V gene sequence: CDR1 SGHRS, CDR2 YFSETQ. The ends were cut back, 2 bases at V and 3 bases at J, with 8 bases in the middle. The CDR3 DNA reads TGCGCCAGCAGCTTTGGCGGCAAAGAGACCCAGTACTTC. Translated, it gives CASSFGGKETQYF.

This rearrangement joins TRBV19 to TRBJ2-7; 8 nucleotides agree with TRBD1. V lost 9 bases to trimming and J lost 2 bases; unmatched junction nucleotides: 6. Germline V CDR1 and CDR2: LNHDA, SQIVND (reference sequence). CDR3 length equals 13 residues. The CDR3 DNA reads TGTGCCAGCGACAGGGGCGACCCCTACGAGCAGTACTTC. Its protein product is CASDRGDPYEQYF.

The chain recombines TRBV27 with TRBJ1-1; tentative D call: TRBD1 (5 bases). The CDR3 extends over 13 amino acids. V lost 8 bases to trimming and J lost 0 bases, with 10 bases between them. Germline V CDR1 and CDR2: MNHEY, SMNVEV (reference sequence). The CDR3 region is CASLGLMNTEAFF. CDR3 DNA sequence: TGTGCCAGCCTGGGACTTATGAACACTGAAGCTTTCTTT.

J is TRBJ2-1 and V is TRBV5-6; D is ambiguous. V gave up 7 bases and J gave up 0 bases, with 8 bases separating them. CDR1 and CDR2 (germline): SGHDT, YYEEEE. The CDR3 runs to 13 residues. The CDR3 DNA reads TGTGCCAGCGAGAGAAGCTCCTACAATGAGCAGTTCTTC. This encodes CASERSSYNEQFF.

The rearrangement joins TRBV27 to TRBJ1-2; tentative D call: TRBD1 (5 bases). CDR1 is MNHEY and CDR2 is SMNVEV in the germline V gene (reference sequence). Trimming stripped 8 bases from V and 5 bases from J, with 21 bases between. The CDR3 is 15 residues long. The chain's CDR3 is CASRPPGEGIYGYTF. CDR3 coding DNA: TGTGCCAGCCGACCTCCCGGGGAGGGGATATATGGCTACACCTTC.

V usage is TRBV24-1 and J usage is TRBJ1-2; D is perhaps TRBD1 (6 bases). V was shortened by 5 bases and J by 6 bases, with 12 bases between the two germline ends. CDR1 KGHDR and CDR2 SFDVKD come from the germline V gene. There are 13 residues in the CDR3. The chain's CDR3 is CATSATGLNGYTF. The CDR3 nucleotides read TGTGCCACCAGTGCAACAGGGTTGAATGGCTACACCTTC.

The CDR3 sequence: CASSISGGTEAFF. DNA for the CDR3: TGTGCCAGCAGTATTTCGGGTGGAACTGAAGCTTTCTTT. The chain links TRBV6-5 to TRBJ1-1, with D hard to call. This CDR3 has 13 residues. CDR1 is MNHEY, CDR2 SVGAGI, per germline. The ends were cut back, 5 bases at V and 5 bases at J, with 12 bases in the middle.

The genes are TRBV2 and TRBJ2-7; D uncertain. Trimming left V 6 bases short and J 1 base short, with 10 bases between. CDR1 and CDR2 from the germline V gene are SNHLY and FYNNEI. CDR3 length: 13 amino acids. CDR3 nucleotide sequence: TGTGCCAGCAGAGTGTGGAGATCCTACGAGCAGTACTTC. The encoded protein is CASRVWRSYEQYF.

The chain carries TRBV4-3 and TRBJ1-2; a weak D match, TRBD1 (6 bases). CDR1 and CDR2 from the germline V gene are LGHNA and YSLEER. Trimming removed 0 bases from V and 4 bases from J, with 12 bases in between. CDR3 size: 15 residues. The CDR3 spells CASSQDTTGSYGYTF. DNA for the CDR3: TGCGCCAGCAGCCAAGATACGACAGGATCCTATGGCTACACCTTC.

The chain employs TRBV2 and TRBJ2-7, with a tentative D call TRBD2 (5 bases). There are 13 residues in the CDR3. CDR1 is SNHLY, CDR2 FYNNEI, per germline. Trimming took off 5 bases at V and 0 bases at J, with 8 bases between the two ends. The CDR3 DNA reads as TGTGCCAGCAGTAGGGAGTTCTCCTACGAGCAGTACTTC. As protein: CASSREFSYEQYF.

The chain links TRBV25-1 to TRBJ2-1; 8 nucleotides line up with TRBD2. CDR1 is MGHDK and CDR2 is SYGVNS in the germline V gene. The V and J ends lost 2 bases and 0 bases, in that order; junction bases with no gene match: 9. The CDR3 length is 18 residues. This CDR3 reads CASSERVSGKSSYNEQFF. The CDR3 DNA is TGTGCCAGCAGTGAACGGGTTAGCGGGAAGAGCTCCTACAATGAGCAGTTCTTC.

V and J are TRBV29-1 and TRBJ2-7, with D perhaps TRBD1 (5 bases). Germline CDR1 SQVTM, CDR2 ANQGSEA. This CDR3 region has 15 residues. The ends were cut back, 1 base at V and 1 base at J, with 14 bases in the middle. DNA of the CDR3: TGCAGCGTTGAAGGTAGGCAGGGAACATCCTACGAGCAGTACTTC. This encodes CSVEGRQGTSYEQYF.

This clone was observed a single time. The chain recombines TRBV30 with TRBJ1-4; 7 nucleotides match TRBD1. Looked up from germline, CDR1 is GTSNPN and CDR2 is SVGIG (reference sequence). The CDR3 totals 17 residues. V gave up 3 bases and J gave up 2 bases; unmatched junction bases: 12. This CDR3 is CAWRDRAPFTTNEKLFF. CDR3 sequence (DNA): TGTGCCTGGAGAGACAGGGCGCCTTTTACGACTAATGAAAAACTGTTTTTT. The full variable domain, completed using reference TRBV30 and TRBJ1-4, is SQTIHQWPATLVQPVGSPLSLECTVEGTSNPNLYWYRQAAGRGLQLLFYSVGIGQISSEVPQNLSASRPQDRQFILSSKKLLLSDSGFYLCAWRDRAPFTTNEKLFFGSGTQLSVL.

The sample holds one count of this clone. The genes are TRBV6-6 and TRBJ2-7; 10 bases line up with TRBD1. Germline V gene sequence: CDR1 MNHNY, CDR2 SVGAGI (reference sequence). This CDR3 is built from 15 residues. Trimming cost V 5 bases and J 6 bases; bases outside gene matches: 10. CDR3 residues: CASSHARDRGGEQYF. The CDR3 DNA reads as TGTGCCAGCAGTCATGCCCGGGACAGGGGTGGCGAGCAGTACTTC.

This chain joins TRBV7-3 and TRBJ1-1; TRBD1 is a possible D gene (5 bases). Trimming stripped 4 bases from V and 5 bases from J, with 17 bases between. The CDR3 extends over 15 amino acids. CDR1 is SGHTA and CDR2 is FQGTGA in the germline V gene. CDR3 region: CASSSTGGKWTEAFF. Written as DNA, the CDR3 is TGTGCCAGCAGCTCAACCGGGGGGAAGTGGACTGAAGCTTTCTTT.

The CDR3 nucleotides read TGTGCCAGCAGTTACATGGCAGGGTTGAGCACTGAAGCTTTCTTT. Protein: CASSYMAGLSTEAFF. V is TRBV6-6 and J is TRBJ1-1; perhaps TRBD1 as D (5 bases). With 2 bases removed from V and 4 bases from J, the gap between germline ends came to 14 bases. The CDR3 spans 15 residues. Germline V CDR1 and CDR2: MNHNY, SVGAGI (reference sequence).

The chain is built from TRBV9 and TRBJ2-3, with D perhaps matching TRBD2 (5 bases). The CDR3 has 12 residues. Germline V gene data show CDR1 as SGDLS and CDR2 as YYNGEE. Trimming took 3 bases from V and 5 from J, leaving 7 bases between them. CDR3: CASSEREDTQYF. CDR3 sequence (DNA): TGTGCCAGCAGCGAACGGGAAGATACGCAGTATTTT. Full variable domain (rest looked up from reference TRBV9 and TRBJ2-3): DSGVTQTPKHLITATGQRVTLRCSPRSGDLSVYWYQQSLDQGLQFLIQYYNGEERAKGNILERFSAQQFPDLHSELNLSSLELGDSALYFCASSEREDTQYFGPGTRLTVL.

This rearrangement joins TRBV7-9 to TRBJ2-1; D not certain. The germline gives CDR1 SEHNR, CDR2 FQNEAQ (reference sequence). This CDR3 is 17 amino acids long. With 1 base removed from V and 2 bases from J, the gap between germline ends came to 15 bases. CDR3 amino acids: CASSLGLGRLTYNEQFF. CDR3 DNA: TGTGCCAGCAGCTTAGGGCTTGGCAGGCTCACCTACAATGAGCAGTTCTTC.